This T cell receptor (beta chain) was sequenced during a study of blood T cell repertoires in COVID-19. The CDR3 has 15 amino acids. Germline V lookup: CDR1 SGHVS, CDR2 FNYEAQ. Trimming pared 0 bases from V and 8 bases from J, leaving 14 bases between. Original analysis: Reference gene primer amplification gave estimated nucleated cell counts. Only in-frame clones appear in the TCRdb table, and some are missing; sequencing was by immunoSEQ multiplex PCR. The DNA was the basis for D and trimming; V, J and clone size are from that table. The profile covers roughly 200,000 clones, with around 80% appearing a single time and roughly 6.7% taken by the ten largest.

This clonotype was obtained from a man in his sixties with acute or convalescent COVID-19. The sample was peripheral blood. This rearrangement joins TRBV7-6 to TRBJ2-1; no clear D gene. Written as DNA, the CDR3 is TGTGCCAGCAGCTTAGCCGTGTCGCTCCGGGATGAGCAGTTCTTC. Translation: CASSLAVSLRDEQFF.